This T cell receptor (beta chain) was documented in a study of cytomegalovirus exposure and HLA in healthy donors. General study findings and limits: Within an earlier analysis, most TCR beta V segments proved productive either about 90% or about 30% of the time. Sequencing probably produced one cluster of sequence variants that were highly shared. Later, an analysis showed that TCR beta chains associated with HLA were more clonally expanded than others that were equally common. The study found most TCR sequences rare, yet found some public TCRs in many donors.

In the PCR, 60 Vbeta and 13 Jbeta primers were used. Measured with immunoSEQ multiplex PCR; TCRdb has only the in-frame clones, and not every one. In the table there are more than 85,000 clones, more than 70% of which are singletons. With V trimmed by 8 bases and J by 12 bases, 13 bases remained unmatched. This CDR3 has 14 residues. Germline CDR1 is MDHEN and CDR2 is SYDVKM. About this clone itself: What it binds is unknown.

The sample comprised PBMCs. This clonotype originated in a young man in good health and CMV-seronegative. The gene calls are TRBV28 and TRBJ2-1; 10 bases map to TRBD1. CDR3 coding DNA: TGTGCCAGCTGGGAGGGGACAGGGGCGATAGTGCAGTTCTTC. This translates into CASWEGTGAIVQFF.